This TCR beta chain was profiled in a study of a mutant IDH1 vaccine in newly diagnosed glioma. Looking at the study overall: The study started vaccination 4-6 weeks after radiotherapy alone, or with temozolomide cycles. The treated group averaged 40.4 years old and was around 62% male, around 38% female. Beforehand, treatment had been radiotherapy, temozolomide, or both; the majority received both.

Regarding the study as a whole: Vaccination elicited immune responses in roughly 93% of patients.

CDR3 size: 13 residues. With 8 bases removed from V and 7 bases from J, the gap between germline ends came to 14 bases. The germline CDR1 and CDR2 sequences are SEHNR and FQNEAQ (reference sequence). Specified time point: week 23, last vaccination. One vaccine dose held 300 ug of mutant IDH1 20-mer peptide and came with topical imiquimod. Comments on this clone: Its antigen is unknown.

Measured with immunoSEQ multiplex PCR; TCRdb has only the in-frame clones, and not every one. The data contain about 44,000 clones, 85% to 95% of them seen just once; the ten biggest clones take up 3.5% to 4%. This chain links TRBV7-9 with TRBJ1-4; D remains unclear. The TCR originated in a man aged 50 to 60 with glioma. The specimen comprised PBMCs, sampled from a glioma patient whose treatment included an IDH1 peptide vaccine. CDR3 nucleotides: TGTGCCAGCCCCGGAGGGTCAGGTGAAAAACTGTTTTTT. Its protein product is CASPGGSGEKLFF.